The TCR beta chain under discussion was sequenced for a study of tumor-infiltrating lymphocytes in primary liver carcinoma. Reverse transcription of 500 ng total RNA with a constant-region primer produced TCR beta cDNA. The TCR beta library was amplified through three nested multiplex PCR rounds in a modified ARM-PCR procedure. The two initial PCR rounds, around 11 cycles each, used TRBV1-TRBV30 forward and C-beta reverse primers. TCRdb used MiXCR to reprocess the multiplex PCR reads, holding one entry per CDR3 protein. The data hold 75,000 to 80,000 distinct CDR3 sequences, with about 75% observed a single time. In regard to this clonotype: A single base separates this from a much larger clone, so it may be a read error.

The CDR3 spans 16 residues. Looked up from germline, CDR1 is SGHRS and CDR2 is YFSETQ. From around 20-30 mg of unsorted bulk tissue, DNA and RNA were co-extracted together. Sample: tumor-adjacent normal liver tissue. The sequence was collected from a man aged 40-55 years with primary liver carcinoma and hepatitis B virus infection. The chain joins TRBV5-1 to TRBJ2-1; D may correspond to TRBD1 or TRBD2 (5 bases each). The CDR3 here is CVSSLGVPSSYNEQFF. Here the CDR3 DNA reads TGCGTCAGCAGCTTGGGGGTTCCCAGCTCCTACAATGAGCAGTTCTTC.